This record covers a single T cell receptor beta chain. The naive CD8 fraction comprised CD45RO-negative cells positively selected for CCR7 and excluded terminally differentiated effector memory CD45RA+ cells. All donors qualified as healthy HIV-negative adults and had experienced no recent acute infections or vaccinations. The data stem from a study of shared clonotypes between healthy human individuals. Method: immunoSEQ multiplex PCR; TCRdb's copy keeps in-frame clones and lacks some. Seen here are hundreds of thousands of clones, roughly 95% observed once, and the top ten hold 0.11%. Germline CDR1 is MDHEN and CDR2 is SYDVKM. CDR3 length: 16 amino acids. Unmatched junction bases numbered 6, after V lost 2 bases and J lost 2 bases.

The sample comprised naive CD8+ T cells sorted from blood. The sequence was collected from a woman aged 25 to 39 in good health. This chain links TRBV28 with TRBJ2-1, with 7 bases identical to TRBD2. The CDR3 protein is CASSLMAGVPYNEQFF. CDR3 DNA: TGTGCCAGCAGTTTAATGGCGGGAGTCCCCTACAATGAGCAGTTCTTC.